The 14 T cell receptor beta chains in this list originate from one sample, sequenced in a study of a mutant IDH1 vaccine in newly diagnosed glioma. Antigens of these TCRs are unknown. Using immunoSEQ multiplex PCR, the repertoire was profiled, and TCRdb retains in-frame clones only, with some absent. Seen here are tens of thousands of clones, more than 80% observed once, and the top ten hold about 5%. The time point here: week 23, last vaccination. Each dose delivered 300 ug of mutant IDH1 20-mer peptide subcutaneously with imiquimod. The source material was PBMCs, sampled from a glioma patient whose treatment included an IDH1 peptide vaccine. The receptors shown here come from a man aged 35 to 55 with glioma.

The sample holds one count of this clone. The rearrangement joins TRBV6-1 to TRBJ2-7; TRBD2 is a possible D gene (5 bases). This CDR3 comprises 13 residues. Germline CDR1 reads MNHNS; CDR2 reads SASEGT. V was pared by 5 bases and J by 7 bases, with 15 bases between. Written as DNA, the CDR3 is TGTGCCAGCAGTAATCAGGCTCGAGGGGAGCAGTACTTC. Encoded protein: CASSNQARGEQYF.

This chain uses TRBV30 with TRBJ2-7; TRBD1 matches 7 bases. The CDR3 extends over 12 amino acids. CDR1 and CDR2 from the germline V gene are GTSNPN and SVGIG (reference sequence). V shed 3 bases, J shed 6 bases, and the junction held 5 bases outside the gene matches. In nucleotides, the CDR3 is TGTGCCTGGAGGCCCCGGGACAGCGAGCAGTACTTC. This sequence encodes CAWRPRDSEQYF.

The chain combines TRBV10-3 with TRBJ2-5; 9 bases map to TRBD2. Germline loops: CDR1 ENHRY, CDR2 SYGVKD. V was pared by 3 bases and J by 2 bases, with 10 bases of the junction left unmatched. The CDR3 is 17 residues long. CDR3 coding DNA: TGTGCCATCAGTGACCTAGCGGGGAATCAATTACAAGAGACCCAGTACTTC. Translated, it gives CAISDLAGNQLQETQYF.

This sequence joins TRBV29-1 and TRBJ2-5; 8 nucleotides align to TRBD1. The CDR3 extends over 12 amino acids. The V gene's germline CDR1 is SQVTM and CDR2 ANQGSEA. The V gene end was trimmed by 5 bases and the J gene end by 5 bases; junction bases not matched to a gene: 4. The CDR3 sequence: CSVTRGRETQYF. In nucleotides, the CDR3 is TGCAGCGTTACCAGGGGGCGGGAGACCCAGTACTTC.

The gene calls are TRBV6-6 and TRBJ2-2; 10 bases align to TRBD2. CDR3 size: 16 residues. J lost 0 bases, V lost 6 bases, and 4 bases had no gene match. Germline assignment: CDR1 MNHNY and CDR2 SVGAGI (reference sequence). CDR3 DNA: TGTGCCAGCAGCAGACTAGCGGGCGCGAACACCGGGGAGCTGTTTTTT. Encoded protein: CASSRLAGANTGELFF.

V and J are TRBV5-1 and TRBJ2-7; D gene uncertain. Trimming took 3 bases from V and 2 from J, leaving 9 bases between them. This CDR3 contains 13 residues. Germline-derived CDR1 and CDR2 are SGHRS and YFSETQ. CDR3 in amino acids: CASSWAYAYEQYF. The CDR3 DNA reads TGCGCCAGCAGCTGGGCGTACGCCTACGAGCAGTACTTC.

Only one count was recorded for this clone. The rearrangement links TRBV6-4 to TRBJ1-1, with D possibly being TRBD1 (5 bases). The germline V gene encodes CDR1 MRHNA and CDR2 SNTAGT. The V and J ends lost 9 bases and 0 bases respectively, with 14 bases between them. The CDR3 runs 14 residues. The chain's CDR3 is CASSNPGVNTEAFF. The CDR3 DNA is TGTGCCAGTAGTAACCCGGGGGTGAACACTGAAGCTTTCTTT.

This clone has just a few counts. The chain joins TRBV29-1 to TRBJ1-1; D not certain. In germline, CDR1 is SQVTM, CDR2 ANQGSEA. The V end was cut by 4 bases, the J end by 1 base, with 10 bases between. The CDR3 spans 13 residues. The CDR3 region has the DNA TGCAGCGTTGGCCGAACACAGAACACTGAAGCTTTCTTT. Protein sequence: CSVGRTQNTEAFF.

The chain has TRBV6-5 and TRBJ2-1, with 8 nucleotides matching TRBD1. J was trimmed by 4 bases and V by 4 bases; bases with no gene match: 6. Germline V gene sequence: CDR1 MNHEY, CDR2 SVGAGI. The CDR3 consists of 15 residues. The CDR3 region is CASSSHRDRYNEQFF. CDR3 DNA sequence: TGTGCCAGCAGTTCACACCGGGACAGGTACAATGAGCAGTTCTTC.

The gene calls are TRBV4-3 and TRBJ1-3, with D perhaps matching TRBD1 (6 bases). CDR1 LGHNA and CDR2 YSLEER come from the germline V gene. Trimming shortened V by 3 bases and J by 0 bases, and 9 bases separated the two germline ends. The CDR3 spans 15 residues. The DNA of the CDR3 is TGCGCCAGCAGCCAGGACAGATACTCTGGAAACACCATATATTTT. Its protein product is CASSQDRYSGNTIYF.

The V gene is TRBV11-3, the J gene TRBJ2-2; tentative D call: TRBD1 (6 bases). V was cut by 6 bases and J by 6 bases, with 20 bases left in between. Per the germline V gene, CDR1 is SGHNT and CDR2 is YENEEA. This CDR3 has 16 amino acids. CDR3 coding DNA: TGTGCCAGCAGTCAAACCCCTACAGGGATCGCCGGGGAGCTGTTTTTT. Translating gives CASSQTPTGIAGELFF.

This clone was detected only a few times. V usage is TRBV18 and J usage is TRBJ1-1; TRBD1 is a possible D gene (5 bases). Trimming took 3 bases from V and 1 from J, leaving 15 bases between them. Germline CDR1 and CDR2: KGHSH and LQKENI. The CDR3 runs to 16 residues. For the CDR3, the DNA is TGTGCCAGCTCACCGAGTGGGGGAGAAGGGAACACTGAAGCTTTCTTT. Its translation: CASSPSGGEGNTEAFF.

CDR3 loop: CSVWDVSSYNEQFF. The CDR3 DNA reads as TGCAGCGTCTGGGACGTGAGCTCCTACAATGAGCAGTTCTTC. The chain recombines TRBV29-1 with TRBJ2-1; D is perhaps TRBD1 or TRBD2 (5 bases each). The germline CDR1 and CDR2 sequences are SQVTM and ANQGSEA. The V end was cut by 6 bases, the J end by 0 bases, with 12 bases between. The CDR3 runs to 14 residues.

The V and J genes are TRBV27 and TRBJ1-6; D is undetermined. Trimming pared 3 bases from V and 2 bases from J, leaving 8 bases between. The CDR3 is 15 residues long. Germline V lookup: CDR1 MNHEY, CDR2 SMNVEV (reference sequence). CDR3 in DNA: TGTGCCAGCAGTTTCTTCGAACCCTATAATTCACCCCTCCACTTT. It translates to CASSFFEPYNSPLHF.